The 9 T cell receptor beta chains listed next were all sequenced from one sample in a study of blood T cells in healthy people across ages. With a J-beta primer mix and a sample-barcoded 5' primer, a second PCR ran 7 to 11 cycles. MiXCR, applied by TCRdb to the 5' RACE reads, yields one record per CDR3 protein. This sample has more than 1 million distinct CDR3 sequences; 35% to 55% occur once, and the top ten carry approximately 17%. The specimen was blood. These receptor sequences come from a woman aged 55-70 years in good health.

A remark on this clonotype: At one boundary the junction diverges from the germline segment, which might be a read error. V is TRBV4-1 and J is TRBJ2-2, with D perhaps matching TRBD2 (6 bases). This CDR3 is built from 16 residues. Germline CDR1 and CDR2: MGHRA and YSYEKL. The CDR3 here is CASSQGLTGVTEELFF. Written as DNA, the CDR3 is TGCGCCAGCAGCCAAGGTTTAACGGGAGTCACCGAGGAGCTGTTTTTT.

The V gene is TRBV9, the J gene TRBJ2-4; D gene ambiguous. The closer fit of TRBJ2-7 to the DNA end suggests the J call may be wrong. The CDR3 length is 15 residues. Germline V CDR1 and CDR2: SGDLS, YYNGEE. The CDR3 spells CASSSSSGQPYEQYF. The CDR3 DNA is TGTGCCAGCAGCTCGTCGTCGGGTCAACCCTACGAGCAGTACTTC.

A word on this clonotype: A junction boundary mismatches the germline segment, possibly from a read error. This rearrangement joins TRBV7-2 to TRBJ2-7, with D unclear. The CDR3 runs to 13 residues. Germline assignment: CDR1 SGHTA and CDR2 FQGNSA. CDR3 loop: CASSLTARYGQYF. DNA of the CDR3: TGTGCCAGCAGCTTAACGGCTAGGTACGGGCAGTACTTC.

V and J are TRBV3-1 and TRBJ2-2; 7 nucleotides line up with TRBD2. This CDR3 contains 17 residues. V lost 6 bases and J lost 5; bases outside the gene matches: 15. Germline V gene lookup returns CDR1 LGHDT and CDR2 YNNKEL (reference sequence). The CDR3 is CASRPLRTRDTTGELFF. CDR3 sequence (DNA): TGTGCCAGCAGACCACTTCGGACTAGAGACACTACCGGGGAGCTGTTTTTT. Combining the CDR3 with reference TRBV3-1 and TRBJ2-2 gives the whole variable domain DTAVSQTPKYLVTQMGNDKSIKCEQNLGHDTMYWYKQDSKKFLKIMFSYNNKELIINETVPNRFSPKSPDKAHLNLHINSLELGDSAVYFCASRPLRTRDTTGELFFGEGSRLTVL.

This clonotype was seen only once. J is TRBJ2-1 and V is TRBV2, with TRBD2 matching 13 bases. Per germline, CDR1 SNHLY and CDR2 FYNNEI. The J segment lost 2 bases and the V segment lost 4 bases, leaving 2 bases of the junction unmatched. The CDR3 length is 16 residues. Written as DNA, the CDR3 is TGTGCCAGCAGTGGGACTAGCGGGAGAACCTACAATGAGCAGTTCTTC. It yields the protein CASSGTSGRTYNEQFF. Complete variable domain (other parts from reference TRBV2 and TRBJ2-1): EPEVTQTPSHQVTQMGQEVILRCVPISNHLYFYWYRQILGQKVEFLVSFYNNEISEKSEIFDDQFSVERPDGSNFTLKIRSTKLEDSAMYFCASSGTSGRTYNEQFFGPGTRLTVL.

The chain couples TRBV18 to TRBJ2-1; a possible D gene is TRBD1 (6 bases). Trimming cost V 1 base and J 9 bases, with 16 bases left between them. The CDR3 totals 15 residues. Germline CDR1 and CDR2: KGHSH and LQKENI. The CDR3 DNA sequence: TGTGCCAGCTCACCACGACAGGTGGCCGGGGTTGAGCAGTTCTTC. Translating it yields CASSPRQVAGVEQFF.

The chain combines TRBV7-9 with TRBJ2-5, with 7 positions matching TRBD1. This CDR3 has 15 amino acids. Germline CDR1 and CDR2: SEHNR and FQNEAQ (reference sequence). With V trimmed by 3 bases and J by 4 bases, 8 bases remained unmatched. Here the CDR3 DNA reads TGTGCCAGCAGCTTTCCCACCAGGGGGTTAGAGACCCAGTACTTC. Translating it yields CASSFPTRGLETQYF. Drawing the rest from reference TRBV7-9 and TRBJ2-5, the complete variable domain is DTGVSQNPRHKITKRGQNVTFRCDPISEHNRLYWYRQTLGQGPEFLTYFQNEAQLEKSRLLSDRFSAERPKGSFSTLEIQRTEQGDSAMYLCASSFPTRGLETQYFGPGTRLLVL.

This clonotype was counted a few times. V is TRBV5-1 and J is TRBJ2-5, with 7 bases lining up with TRBD2. The CDR3 loop spans 14 amino acids. V trimming: 5 bases; J trimming: 1 base; junction bases outside the gene matches: 5. Germline V CDR1 and CDR2: SGHRS, YFSETQ. This CDR3 reads CASRSLAAQETQYF. In nucleotides, the CDR3 is TGCGCCAGCAGGTCTCTAGCGGCCCAAGAGACCCAGTACTTC. Looking up the rest from reference TRBV5-1 and TRBJ2-5 gives the full variable domain: KAGVTQTPRYLIKTRGQQVTLSCSPISGHRSVSWYQQTPGQGLQFLFEYFSETQRNKGNFPGRFSGRQFSNSRSEMNVSTLELGDSALYLCASRSLAAQETQYFGPGTRLLVL.

The rearrangement links TRBV15 to TRBJ2-3, with D possibly TRBD1 on 5 matching bases. The CDR3 length is 15 residues. Germline V gives CDR1 LNHNV, CDR2 YYDKDF (reference sequence). Deletions cut 2 bases from V and 1 base from J, with 10 bases between. The CDR3 nucleotides read TGTGCCACCAGCAGAAACAGGTTACGCACAGATACGCAGTATTTT. It translates to CATSRNRLRTDTQYF.